The 17 T cell receptor beta chains given below trace back to one sample, sequenced in a study of tumor-infiltrating lymphocytes in localized non-small cell lung cancer. Clones were read by immunoSEQ multiplex PCR, and TCRdb kept only the in-frame ones, dropping some. The sample has roughly 7,100 clones, around three quarters seen once; the top ten hold about 9%. The sequencing input was uninvolved lung tissue not adjacent to the tumor. These receptor sequences come from a human donor with non-small cell lung cancer.

J is TRBJ1-1 and V is TRBV6-5, with no clear D. This CDR3 has 14 residues. The V end lost 2 bases, the J end lost 0 bases, and 7 bases lay between the germline ends. Germline CDR1 and CDR2: MNHEY and SVGAGI. The CDR3 region is CASSYTRMNTEAFF. The CDR3 DNA reads TGTGCCAGCAGTTACACCAGAATGAACACTGAAGCTTTCTTT.

Only one count was recorded for this clone. The chain uses TRBV7-2 and TRBJ2-3; unclear D gene. V lost 1 base and J lost 1, with 3 bases in between. CDR1 is SGHTA, CDR2 FQGNSA, per germline. The CDR3 extends over 13 amino acids. The DNA for the CDR3 is TGTGCCAGCAGCTTAGAAGGCACAGATACGCAGTATTTT. Translation: CASSLEGTDTQYF.

This clone rates as medium-sized (0.01 to 0.1%). The chain has TRBV7-2 and TRBJ2-3; 10 positions match TRBD1. Germline CDR1 SGHTA, CDR2 FQGNSA. The CDR3 sequence is 16 residues long. J was trimmed by 3 bases and V by 5 bases; bases with no gene match: 8. The CDR3: CASSPMGTGVTDTQYF. DNA of the CDR3: TGTGCCAGCAGCCCGATGGGGACAGGGGTAACAGATACGCAGTATTTT.

The chain recombines TRBV2 with TRBJ1-2; TRBD1 aligns across 7 bases. CDR1 and CDR2 from the germline V gene are SNHLY and FYNNEI. This CDR3 has 13 residues. With 5 bases clipped from V and 1 base from J, the junction kept 1 base outside the gene matches. The CDR3 bases are TGTGCCAGCAGTCGGGACAGTAACTATGGCTACACCTTC. Its protein product is CASSRDSNYGYTF.

This clone was counted a single time. The chain combines TRBV11-2 with TRBJ2-1; 7 bases line up with TRBD1. The J segment lost 7 bases and the V segment lost 0 bases, leaving 0 bases of the junction unmatched. The germline CDR1 and CDR2 sequences are SGHAT and FQNNGV. The CDR3 length is 13 residues. The CDR3 protein is CASSLDRGNEQFF. In DNA, the CDR3 is TGTGCCAGCAGCTTAGACAGGGGGAATGAGCAGTTCTTC. The whole variable domain, remainder taken from reference TRBV11-2 and TRBJ2-1, is EAGVAQSPRYKIIEKRQSVAFWCNPISGHATLYWYQQILGQGPKLLIQFQNNGVVDDSQLPKDRFSAERLKGVDSTLKIQPAKLEDSAVYLCASSLDRGNEQFFGPGTRLTVL.

The chain employs TRBV4-1 and TRBJ1-2, with a tentative D call TRBD1 (5 bases). Germline CDR1 reads MGHRA; CDR2 reads YSYEKL. The V gene lost 3 bases and the J gene lost 4 bases, with 12 bases spanning the gap. The CDR3 spans 14 residues. The DNA for the CDR3 is TGCGCCAGCAGCCAGCAGGGCGGACTCTATGGCTACACCTTC. Protein: CASSQQGGLYGYTF.

The chain carries TRBV19 and TRBJ2-6; D not certain. V shed 6 bases and J shed 1 base, with 4 bases lying between them. The germline gives CDR1 LNHDA, CDR2 SQIVND (reference sequence). This CDR3 comprises 13 residues. The CDR3 is CASRMSGANVLTF. In DNA, the CDR3 is TGTGCCAGTAGAATGTCTGGGGCCAACGTCCTGACTTTC. The whole variable domain, filled in from reference TRBV19 and TRBJ2-6, reads DGGITQSPKYLFRKEGQNVTLSCEQNLNHDAMYWYRQDPGQGLRLIYYSQIVNDFQKGDIAEGYSVSREKKESFPLTVTSAQKNPTAFYLCASRMSGANVLTFGAGSRLTVL.

The V and J genes are TRBV19 and TRBJ1-5; TRBD1 matches 10 bases. Germline CDR1 reads LNHDA; CDR2 reads SQIVND (reference sequence). The CDR3 length is 18 residues. V lost 1 base, J lost 11 bases, and 17 bases stayed unmatched. The CDR3 spells CASSIVGGQGILAGTQHF. CDR3 in DNA: TGTGCCAGTAGTATAGTAGGGGGACAGGGGATCCTCGCAGGGACCCAGCATTTT.

CDR3 sequence reads: CAWSVHPSGSNSYEQYF. In DNA form, the CDR3 reads TGTGCCTGGAGTGTACACCCTAGCGGGAGTAATTCCTACGAGCAGTACTTC. This sequence joins TRBV30 and TRBJ2-7; 10 bases map to TRBD2. The V gene's germline CDR1 is GTSNPN and CDR2 SVGIG (reference sequence). The trim removed 0 bases at V and 1 base at J, leaving 9 bases unmatched. There are 17 residues in the CDR3.

The chain is built from TRBV30 and TRBJ2-7; TRBD2 agrees at 12 bases. This CDR3 is 14 amino acids long. The junction had 4 bases not matched to a gene; V was cut back by 3 bases and J by 4 bases. Germline assignment: CDR1 GTSNPN and CDR2 SVGIG (reference sequence). Here the CDR3 reads CAWRTSGSRYEQYF. The CDR3 region has the DNA TGTGCCTGGAGGACTAGCGGGAGTAGGTACGAGCAGTACTTC.

This clone was detected a few times. The CDR3 spells CASSLSGSNSGNTIYF. The DNA of the CDR3 is TGTGCCAGCAGCTTAAGTGGCAGTAACTCTGGAAACACCATATATTTT. The chain uses TRBV11-3 and TRBJ1-3; D remains ambiguous. Germline values: CDR1 SGHNT, CDR2 YENEEA. The CDR3 has 16 amino acids. V was trimmed by 2 bases and J by 0 bases, leaving 11 bases between them.

This chain uses TRBV28 with TRBJ1-5; no reliable D call. Trimming shortened V by 3 bases and J by 3 bases, and 12 bases separated the two germline ends. The CDR3 totals 15 residues. The germline V gene encodes CDR1 MDHEN and CDR2 SYDVKM. Here the CDR3 DNA reads TGTGCCAGCAGTTTCGGCGGGCGGTACAATCAGCCCCAGCATTTT. Protein sequence: CASSFGGRYNQPQHF.

The J gene is TRBJ2-3, the V gene TRBV15; TRBD1 aligns across 9 bases. Looked up from germline, CDR1 is LNHNV and CDR2 is YYDKDF (reference sequence). V shed 5 bases and J 6 bases; nucleotides not matched to a gene: 12. The CDR3 consists of 16 residues. The CDR3 DNA reads TGTGCCACCAGCCCCCCGGGGGACAGGGATTGGGATACGCAGTATTTT. Its protein product is CATSPPGDRDWDTQYF.

This clone was found once. In DNA, the CDR3 is TGTGCCAGCAGCCTACGTCCCGGAGGGGGCTACGAGCAGTACTTC. Translating it yields CASSLRPGGGYEQYF. The chain employs TRBV7-3 and TRBJ2-7; the D call may be TRBD1 or TRBD2 (6 bases each). Germline values: CDR1 SGHTA, CDR2 FQGTGA. CDR3 size: 15 residues. Trimming cost V 5 bases and J 3 bases, with 17 bases left between them. Full variable domain (remainder filled in from reference TRBV7-3 and TRBJ2-7): GAGVSQTPSNKVTEKGKYVELRCDPISGHTALYWYRQSLGQGPEFLIYFQGTGAADDSGLPNDRFFAVRPEGSVSTLKIQRTERGDSAVYLCASSLRPGGGYEQYFGPGTRLTVT.

This sequence joins TRBV29-1 and TRBJ2-1, with 13 bases fitting TRBD2. The CDR3 totals 13 residues. CDR1 is SQVTM and CDR2 is ANQGSEA in the germline V gene. CDR3 protein: CSGGLAGMNEQFF. The CDR3 bases are TGCAGTGGGGGACTAGCGGGAATGAATGAGCAGTTCTTC.

The rearrangement links TRBV6-5 to TRBJ1-1; 7 bases agree with TRBD1. Germline assignment: CDR1 MNHEY and CDR2 SVGAGI. The junction had 6 bases not matched to a gene; V was cut back by 2 bases and J by 0 bases. The CDR3 has 16 amino acids. The CDR3 coding sequence is TGTGCCAGCAGTTACAATATCGGGACAGTGAACACTGAAGCTTTCTTT. Amino acid sequence: CASSYNIGTVNTEAFF.

This chain uses TRBV13 with TRBJ1-2; D is ambiguous. The V end was cut by 5 bases, the J end by 4 bases, with 20 bases between. The V gene's germline CDR1 is PRHDT and CDR2 FYEKMQ (reference sequence). The CDR3 has 16 amino acids. For the CDR3, the DNA is TGTGCCAGCAGCGGCACTCCGGGCCCTTTGGGCTATGGCTACACCTTC. Translation gives CASSGTPGPLGYGYTF. Complete variable domain (other parts from reference TRBV13 and TRBJ1-2): AAGVIQSPRHLIKEKRETATLKCYPIPRHDTVYWYQQGPGQDPQFLISFYEKMQSDKGSIPDRFSAQQFSDYHSELNMSSLELGDSALYFCASSGTPGPLGYGYTFGSGTRLTVV.